This is a list of T cell receptor beta chains from one sample in a study of T-cell reconstitution after alpha-beta-depleted transplantation in children. TCRdb ran MiXCR on the PCR reads and lists one entry per CDR3 protein. Of 300,000 to 400,000 distinct CDR3 sequences listed, 13% were seen once; the top ten hold approximately 4.3%. The sequences come from PBMCs, collected from the stem cell graft. Receptor source: a human donor who donated a stem cell graft to a child with Fanconi anemia. Each CDR3 is given without its conserved first and last residue. Fields, in order: CDR3 protein, J gene, V gene.

CDR3: ASSRIGGRETQY
J: TRBJ2-5
V: TRBV28

CDR3: ASSLVSGTYNEQF
J: TRBJ2-1
V: TRBV7-9

CDR3: SGRAPGADTQY
J: TRBJ2-3
V: TRBV29-1

CDR3: SAPLAGGYEQY
J: TRBJ2-7
V: TRBV20-1

CDR3: ASGGQGANTEAF
J: TRBJ1-1
V: TRBV5-1

CDR3: ASSPGWGRTDTQY
J: TRBJ2-3
V: TRBV18

CDR3: ASSLARTGDTEAF
J: TRBJ1-1
V: TRBV5-6

CDR3: ASQTGTGELF
J: TRBJ2-2
V: TRBV6-5

CDR3: SARVWGSGANVLT
J: TRBJ2-6
V: TRBV20-1

CDR3: SVRGPGSGGTDTQY
J: TRBJ2-3
V: TRBV29-1

CDR3: ASSPPGQERDTQY
J: TRBJ2-3
V: TRBV7-9

CDR3: ASSLLGENSPLH
J: TRBJ1-6
V: TRBV7-2

CDR3: ASSQGRLGTEAF
J: TRBJ1-1
V: TRBV4-2

CDR3: ASSLVADTDRSPLH
J: TRBJ1-6
V: TRBV7-6

CDR3: ASSLAGKGQPQH
J: TRBJ1-5
V: TRBV11-2

CDR3: ASSRDSSTEAF
J: TRBJ1-1
V: TRBV7-9

CDR3: ASSSLTPREQY
J: TRBJ2-7
V: TRBV27

CDR3: ASSLRQGSHNEQF
J: TRBJ2-1
V: TRBV27